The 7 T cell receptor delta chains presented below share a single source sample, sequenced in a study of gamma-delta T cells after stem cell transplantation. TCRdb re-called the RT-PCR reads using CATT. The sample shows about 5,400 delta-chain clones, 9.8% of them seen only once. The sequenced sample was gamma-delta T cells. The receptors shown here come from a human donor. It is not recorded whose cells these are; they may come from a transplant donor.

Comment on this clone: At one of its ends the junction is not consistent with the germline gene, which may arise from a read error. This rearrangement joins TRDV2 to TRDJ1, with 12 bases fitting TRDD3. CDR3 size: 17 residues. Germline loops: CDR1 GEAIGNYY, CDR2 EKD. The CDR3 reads CACVQLGDTWDTDKIIF. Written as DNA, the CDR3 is TGTGCCTGCGTCCAACTGGGGGATACTTGGGACACCGATAAAATCATCTTT.

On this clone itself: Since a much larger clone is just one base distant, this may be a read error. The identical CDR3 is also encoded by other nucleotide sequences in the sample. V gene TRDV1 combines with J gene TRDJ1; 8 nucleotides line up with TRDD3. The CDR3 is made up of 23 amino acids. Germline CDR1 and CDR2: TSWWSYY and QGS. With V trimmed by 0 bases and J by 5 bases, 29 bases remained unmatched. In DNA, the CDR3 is TGTGCTCTTGGGGAACTCAATCGTATATCGGAGCCCTACATGGACTGGGGGGATGATAAACTCATCTTT. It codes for CALGELNRISEPYMDWGDDKLIF.

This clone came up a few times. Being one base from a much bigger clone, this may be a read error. CDR3 residues: CACDTVGGHSGKLIF. The DNA of the CDR3 is TGTGCCTGTGACACCGTTGGGGGACACTCGGGTAAACTCATCTTT. The genes are TRDV2 and TRDJ1; 7 bases are shared with TRDD3. The CDR3 is made up of 15 amino acids. CDR1 is GEAIGNYY and CDR2 is EKD in the germline V gene. Trimming removed 0 bases from V and 7 bases from J; junction bases left unmatched: 10.

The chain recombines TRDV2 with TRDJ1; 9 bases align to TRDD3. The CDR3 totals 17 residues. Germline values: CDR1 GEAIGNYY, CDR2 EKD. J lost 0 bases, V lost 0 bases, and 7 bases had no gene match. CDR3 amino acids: CACDTGGYPLNTDKLIF. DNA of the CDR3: TGTGCCTGTGACACCGGGGGATACCCCCTAAACACCGATAAACTCATCTTT.

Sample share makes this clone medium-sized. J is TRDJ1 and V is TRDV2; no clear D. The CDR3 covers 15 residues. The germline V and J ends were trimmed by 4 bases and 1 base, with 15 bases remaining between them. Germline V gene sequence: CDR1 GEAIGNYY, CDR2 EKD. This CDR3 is CACESLIPLTDKLIF. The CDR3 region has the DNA TGTGCCTGTGAGAGCCTTATTCCGCTCACCGATAAACTCATCTTT.

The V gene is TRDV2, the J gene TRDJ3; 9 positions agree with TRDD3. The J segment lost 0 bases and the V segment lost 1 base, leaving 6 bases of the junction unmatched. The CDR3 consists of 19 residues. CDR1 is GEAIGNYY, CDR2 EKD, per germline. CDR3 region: CACDTGDTDSSWDTRQMFF. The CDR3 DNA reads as TGTGCCTGTGACACGGGGGATACTGACTCCTCCTGGGACACCCGACAGATGTTTTTC.

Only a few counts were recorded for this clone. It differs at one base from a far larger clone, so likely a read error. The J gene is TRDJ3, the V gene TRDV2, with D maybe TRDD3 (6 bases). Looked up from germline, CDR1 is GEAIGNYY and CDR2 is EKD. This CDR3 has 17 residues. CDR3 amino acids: CACNTVLGGWDTRQMFF. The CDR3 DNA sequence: TGTGCCTGTAACACAGTACTGGGAGGCTGGGACACCCGACAGATGTTTTTC.